A single sample is the source of the 21 T cell receptor beta chains below, sequenced in a study of T cell repertoires in cytomegalovirus infection. A single record per CDR3 protein comes from TCRdb applying MiXCR to the reads. Of roughly 760,000 distinct CDR3 sequences in the sample, approximately 34% were seen once. The sequenced sample consisted of PBMCs. These receptors were collected from a human donor in good health (CMV status not recorded). Some clones in this sample may be carry-over from other donors' samples.

This clonotype was counted ten times or more. This rearrangement joins TRBV7-2 to TRBJ2-4; possibly TRBD2 for D (6 bases). The CDR3 consists of 14 residues. Trimming stripped 5 bases from V and 7 bases from J, with 15 bases between. Germline assignment: CDR1 SGHTA and CDR2 FQGNSA. The chain's CDR3 is CASSKTTRVNIQYF. The DNA of the CDR3 is TGTGCCAGCAGCAAAACGACTAGAGTCAACATTCAGTACTTC.

This chain joins TRBV4-1 and TRBJ1-2, with D hard to call. Germline CDR1 MGHRA, CDR2 YSYEKL. This CDR3 has 15 amino acids. Trimming stripped 0 bases from V and 3 bases from J, with 11 bases between. CDR3 residues: CASSQDMGDYYGYTF. The CDR3 coding sequence is TGCGCCAGCAGCCAAGATATGGGCGATTACTATGGCTACACCTTC.

This chain uses TRBV20-1 with TRBJ2-7; D gene ambiguous. Germline CDR1 and CDR2: DFQATT and SNEGSKA (reference sequence). V was pared by 1 base and J by 1 base, with 8 bases between. CDR3 length equals 13 residues. The CDR3 nucleotides are TGCAGTGCTAGAGTCATAAAGTCCTACGAGCAGTACTTC. Encoded protein: CSARVIKSYEQYF.

In its sample, this clonotype was seen once. The gene calls are TRBV12-3 or TRBV12-4 and TRBJ1-5; D is ambiguous. Trimming removed 6 bases at V and 4 bases at J, with 10 bases between. The CDR3 sequence is 13 residues long. The CDR3 DNA reads as TGTGCCAGCAGGCCACATGGGAATCAGCCCCAGCATTTT. The encoded protein is CASRPHGNQPQHF.

In its sample, this clonotype was seen many times. The chain is built from TRBV27 and TRBJ1-3; 10 positions agree with TRBD1. J lost 7 bases, V lost 5 bases, and 5 bases had no gene match. The CDR3 spans 14 residues. The germline gives CDR1 MNHEY, CDR2 SMNVEV (reference sequence). The CDR3 sequence is CASSPMDRGNTIYF. In nucleotides, the CDR3 is TGTGCCAGCAGTCCAATGGACAGGGGGAACACCATATATTTT.

The rearrangement joins TRBV12-3 or TRBV12-4 to TRBJ1-1; 7 nucleotides match TRBD1. V trimming: 7 bases; J trimming: 3 bases; junction bases outside the gene matches: 11. This CDR3 is 15 amino acids long. CDR3 sequence: CASIRSQGYDTEAFF. The CDR3 DNA reads TGTGCCAGCATCCGTTCACAGGGGTACGACACTGAAGCTTTCTTT.

To note about this clonotype: An end of the junction does not agree with germline; a read error may underlie this. V and J are TRBV6-5 and TRBJ1-1, with unresolved D. This CDR3 comprises 16 residues. Germline V gene sequence: CDR1 MNHEY, CDR2 SVGAGI. In nucleotides, the CDR3 is TGTGCCAGCAGATCCCGAAAGGCTCACATGAACACTGAAGATTTCTTT. Translated, it gives CASRSRKAHMNTEDFF.

For this clonotype: This may come from a read error, since a much larger clone is one base off. Lacking the conserved final phenylalanine or tryptophan, this CDR3 likely reflects a read error. This chain joins TRBV12-3 or TRBV12-4 and TRBJ1-2; 7 positions match TRBD1. Losses at the gene ends were 6 bases for V and 4 bases for J; bases not matched to a gene: 8. CDR3 size: 14 residues. CDR3 DNA: TGTGCCAGCAGGAGAAGGGGGCAAGGCTATGGCTACACCTTA. Translated, it gives CASRRRGQGYGYTL.

The chain couples TRBV4-2 to TRBJ2-7; the match to TRBD2 covers 7 bases. In germline, CDR1 is LGHNA, CDR2 YNFKEQ. The CDR3 spans 16 residues. The V gene end was trimmed by 0 bases and the J gene end by 2 bases; junction bases not matched to a gene: 7. The CDR3: CASSQDRASGPYEQYF. The CDR3 bases are TGTGCCAGCAGCCAAGATCGGGCTAGCGGTCCCTACGAGCAGTACTTC.

Notes on this clonotype: A much larger clone differs by one base, so this may be a read error. The chain employs TRBV7-2 and TRBJ1-5; D is perhaps TRBD1 (6 bases). This CDR3 has 18 residues. Trimming pared 9 bases from V and 9 bases from J, leaving 33 bases between. CDR1 SGHTA and CDR2 FQGNSA come from the germline V gene. DNA for the CDR3: TGTGCCAGAGGCTTCACAGGGACACTTTCACCGAAGGATCCGCCCCAGCATTTT. It specifies CARGFTGTLSPKDPPQHF.

V is TRBV7-9 and J is TRBJ2-5; D possibly corresponds to TRBD2 (5 bases). From germline, CDR1 is SEHNR and CDR2 FQNEAQ (reference sequence). With 5 bases removed from V and 2 bases from J, the gap between germline ends came to 12 bases. The CDR3 contains 14 residues. CDR3 DNA: TGTGCCAGCAGCCCACTAGACAAGCAAGAGACCCAGTACTTC. Its translation: CASSPLDKQETQYF.

This clonotype was seen only a few times. The chain couples TRBV6-4 to TRBJ2-3; TRBD2 agrees at 8 bases. The junction had 4 bases not matched to a gene; V was cut back by 0 bases and J by 2 bases. The CDR3 is 16 residues long. Germline CDR1 is MRHNA and CDR2 is SNTAGT. CDR3 residues: CASSDSGGVPTDTQYF. CDR3 nucleotide sequence: TGTGCCAGCAGTGACTCCGGGGGGGTGCCCACAGATACGCAGTATTTT.

The chain couples TRBV20-1 to TRBJ1-5, with 8 nucleotides matching TRBD1. With V trimmed by 6 bases and J by 1 base, 11 bases remained unmatched. Germline lookup yields CDR1 DFQATT and CDR2 SNEGSKA (reference sequence). The CDR3 totals 16 residues. The CDR3 is CSATQDRVVSNQPQHF. CDR3 coding DNA: TGCAGTGCCACCCAGGACAGGGTTGTGAGCAATCAGCCCCAGCATTTT.

This clonotype has at least ten counts. This chain joins TRBV7-8 and TRBJ1-2; D is ambiguous. CDR1 SGHVS and CDR2 FQNEAQ come from the germline V gene. This CDR3 region has 14 residues. The V and J ends lost 1 base and 4 bases respectively, with 10 bases between them. The CDR3 DNA sequence: TGTGCCAGCAGCTTAGATGTCAGAGCCTATGGCTACACCTTC. Protein: CASSLDVRAYGYTF.

This clonotype was seen many times. This chain links TRBV12-3 or TRBV12-4 with TRBJ1-3; no firm D call. Trimming removed 8 bases from V and 0 bases from J, with 14 bases in between. The CDR3 has 15 amino acids. DNA of the CDR3: TGTGCCAGCCGTTGGAGGGATTACTCTGGAAACACCATATATTTT. Translated, it gives CASRWRDYSGNTIYF.

In the case of this clonotype: With a much larger clone just one base away, this may be a read error. No conserved phenylalanine or tryptophan ends this CDR3, so it is likely a read error. The chain uses TRBV7-2 and TRBJ2-1, with 7 bases that match TRBD2. The V gene's germline CDR1 is SGHTA and CDR2 FQGNSA. V shed 5 bases and J 4 bases; nucleotides not matched to a gene: 5. The CDR3 loop spans 14 amino acids. CDR3 coding DNA: TGTGCCAGCAGCACGAGCGGGGTTTACAATGAGCAGTTCTGC. Its protein product is CASSTSGVYNEQFC.

This clonotype has ten or more counts. The gene calls are TRBV7-2 and TRBJ2-6, with D unresolved. Looked up from germline, CDR1 is SGHTA and CDR2 is FQGNSA. Trimming removed 4 bases from V and 2 bases from J, with 6 bases in between. The CDR3 consists of 14 residues. Written as DNA, the CDR3 is TGTGCCAGCAGCTCCCGGACTGGGGCCAACGTCCTGACTTTC. This sequence encodes CASSSRTGANVLTF.

This clonotype was found a few times. The DNA for the CDR3 is TGTGCCAGCAGTGCAGAACACGAAATGAACACTGAAGCTTTCTTT. Encoded protein: CASSAEHEMNTEAFF. The V and J genes are TRBV6-1 and TRBJ1-1; D ambiguous. Germline-derived CDR1 and CDR2 are MNHNS and SASEGT. Between the trimmed V and J ends, which lost 4 bases and 0 bases, there was a span of 12 bases. This CDR3 is built from 15 residues.

This clonotype was observed a few times. V and J are TRBV15 and TRBJ1-4; D remains ambiguous. Trimming left V 5 bases short and J 11 bases short, with 15 bases between. Germline V lookup: CDR1 LNHNV, CDR2 YYDKDF (reference sequence). The CDR3 runs 13 residues. The CDR3: CATSPRPPTKLFF. The CDR3 region has the DNA TGTGCCACCAGCCCTCGACCCCCCACCAAACTGTTTTTT.

This clonotype turned up a few times. V and J are TRBV19 and TRBJ2-1; TRBD2 matches 9 bases. The CDR3 totals 17 residues. Germline-derived CDR1 and CDR2 are LNHDA and SQIVND (reference sequence). J lost 5 bases, V lost 0 bases, and 8 bases had no gene match. CDR3 bases: TGTGCCAGTAGTATAGACCCTCTAGCGGGACTCGACAATGAGCAGTTCTTC. This gives the protein CASSIDPLAGLDNEQFF.

The V call is TRBV19, the J call TRBJ1-5; tentatively, D is TRBD1 (5 bases). This CDR3 contains 13 residues. V was cut by 4 bases and J by 5 bases, with 9 bases left in between. The germline V gene has CDR1 LNHDA and CDR2 SQIVND (reference sequence). Here the CDR3 DNA reads TGTGCCAGTAGTAGGGGGTTTGATCAGCCCCAGCATTTT. Its protein product is CASSRGFDQPQHF.